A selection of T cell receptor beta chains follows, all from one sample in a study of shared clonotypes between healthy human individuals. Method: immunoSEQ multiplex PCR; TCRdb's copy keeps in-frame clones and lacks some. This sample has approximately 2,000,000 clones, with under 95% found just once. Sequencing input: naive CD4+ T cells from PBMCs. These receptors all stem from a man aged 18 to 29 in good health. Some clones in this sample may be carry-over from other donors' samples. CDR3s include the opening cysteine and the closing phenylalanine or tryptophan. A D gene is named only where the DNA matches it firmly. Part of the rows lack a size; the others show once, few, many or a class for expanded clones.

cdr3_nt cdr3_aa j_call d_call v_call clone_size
TGCAGCGTTGCTGGACTGAATAATGAAAAACTGTTTTTT CSVAGLNNEKLFF TRBJ1-4 - TRBV29-1 -
TGCGCCAGCAGTAAACAGGGGATAAGGGAGACCCAGTACTTC CASSKQGIRETQYF TRBJ2-5 TRBD1 TRBV10-1 -
TGTGCCAGCAGCTTACGGGGACACGCGCATCAAGAGACCCAGTACTTC CASSLRGHAHQETQYF TRBJ2-5 - TRBV11-3 -
TGCGCCAGCAGCCACACATTGACAGCTCAGAATGAAAAACTGTTTTTT CASSHTLTAQNEKLFF TRBJ1-4 - TRBV4-1 -
TGTGCCAGCCAGGACGGGGGCTCTGCTGAAGCTTTCTTT CASQDGGSAEAFF TRBJ1-1 - TRBV6-1 -
TGTGCCAGCAGCTTAGCTCCGATCCGGGATGAGCAGTTCTTC CASSLAPIRDEQFF TRBJ2-1 - TRBV11-2 -
TGCGCCAGCAGCTTCACCGGGCCTCCGGATGAAAAACTGTTTTTT CASSFTGPPDEKLFF TRBJ1-4 - TRBV5-1 once
TGTGCCAGCAGGGCAGGGGTGAATTCACCCCTCCACTTT CASRAGVNSPLHF TRBJ1-6 - TRBV27 -
TGTGCCAGCTCACCCTCCGGGACAGGGGGCACGGGGACCCAGTACTTC CASSPSGTGGTGTQYF TRBJ2-5 TRBD1 TRBV18 once
TGTGCCAGCAGCTTAGGACGTGAATCCTACAATGAGCAGTTCTTC CASSLGRESYNEQFF TRBJ2-1 - TRBV7-9 -
TGTGCCAGCAGTCAAGGGCGGGGGATCGGTGGCTACACCTTC CASSQGRGIGGYTF TRBJ1-2 - TRBV28 -
TGTGCCAGTACTGGCGGCTCCTACAATGAGCAGTTCTTC CASTGGSYNEQFF TRBJ2-1 - TRBV19 -
TGTGCCAGCAGCAGTGGGCCCTATGGCTACACCTTC CASSSGPYGYTF TRBJ1-2 - TRBV7-2 -
TGTGCCAGCAGTCCTCAGGGGGCTTGGTCGGGAAACACCATATATTTT CASSPQGAWSGNTIYF TRBJ1-3 TRBD1 TRBV27 -
TGTGCCAGCTCACCTCCGGGAGGCTACGAGCAGTACTTC CASSPPGGYEQYF TRBJ2-7 TRBD2 TRBV18 -
TGTGCCAGCAGCTTCGCGACGGATGGCTACACCTTC CASSFATDGYTF TRBJ1-2 - TRBV7-9 -
TGTGCCTACCTTCCGACGGGTCCGGTTGAAGCTTTCTTT CAYLPTGPVEAFF TRBJ1-1 - TRBV30 few
TGTGCCAGCTCACCGTCCGGTTATAATGAAAAACTGTTTTTT CASSPSGYNEKLFF TRBJ1-4 - TRBV18 -
TGCGCCAGCAGCACACCCGGGACAGGGCCCTACAATGAGCAGTTCTTC CASSTPGTGPYNEQFF TRBJ2-1 TRBD1 TRBV5-1 -
TGTGCCTGGCAGAAAGCCGGGACAGAGTTCCACGAGCAGTACTTC CAWQKAGTEFHEQYF TRBJ2-7 TRBD1 TRBV30 -
TGTGCCAGCAGCTTTACAGGGTTTACTGGAAACACCATATATTTT CASSFTGFTGNTIYF TRBJ1-3 - TRBV7-2 -
TGTGCCAGCAGCCGGTATTGGGAGCGGGCAACAGATACGCAGTATTTT CASSRYWERATDTQYF TRBJ2-3 - TRBV5-4 -
TGTGCCAGCAGCCCGATGACTGAAGCTTTCTTT CASSPMTEAFF TRBJ1-1 - TRBV7-2 -
TGTGCCAGCAGTTACTTGGCTACCAGCCCCGAGCAGTACTTC CASSYLATSPEQYF TRBJ2-7 - TRBV6-5 few
TGCGCCAGCAGCCAAGTCGGGAGTAGGACAGATACGCAGTATTTT CASSQVGSRTDTQYF TRBJ2-3 - TRBV4-1 -
TGCGCCAGCAGTGCGACTAGCGGGAGGGACAGCACAGATACGCAGTATTTT CASSATSGRDSTDTQYF TRBJ2-3 TRBD2 TRBV10-1 -
TGTGCCAGCAGAGACGGGACAGCAACTAATGAAAAACTGTTTTTT CASRDGTATNEKLFF TRBJ1-4 TRBD1 TRBV6-6 -
TGTGCCAGTAGTAGGACACCTATACTCACCGGGGAGCTGTTTTTT CASSRTPILTGELFF TRBJ2-2 - TRBV19 -
TGTGCCAGTAGTATAGGGAGCTCTGGAAACACCATATATTTT CASSIGSSGNTIYF TRBJ1-3 - TRBV19 once
TGCGCCAGCAGTCAATCTCACTCGACGGTCAGGGTAGGGAGTCAGCCCCAGCATTTT CASSQSHSTVRVGSQPQHF TRBJ1-5 - TRBV23-1 -
TGCGCCAGCAGTCGCGGACTCCCGGCAGATACGCAGTATTTT CASSRGLPADTQYF TRBJ2-3 - TRBV5-1 -
TGCGCCAGCAGCAAGGACCGGCAGAACACCGGGGAGCTGTTTTTT CASSKDRQNTGELFF TRBJ2-2 - TRBV5-1 -
TGCGCCAGCAGTGGGGGAGTAACCTACAATGAGCAGTTCTTC CASSGGVTYNEQFF TRBJ2-1 - TRBV5-1 -
TGTGCCAGCAACCGACAGGGCGCAACTAATGAAAAACTGTTTTTT CASNRQGATNEKLFF TRBJ1-4 TRBD1 TRBV9 -
TGTGCCAGCAGGGACACCGGGAACTATGGCTACACCTTC CASRDTGNYGYTF TRBJ1-2 - TRBV6-1 -
TGTGCCAGCAGCCCAATAACCGAGAGCAATGAGCAGTTCTTC CASSPITESNEQFF TRBJ2-1 - TRBV9 -
TGTGCCAGCTCAGCAGGACAGGGAGCGGCTGGAAACACCATATATTTT CASSAGQGAAGNTIYF TRBJ1-3 TRBD1 TRBV18 -
TGTGCCAGCAGCTCGGGACAGGGGGCCGCGGATGAGCAGTTCTTC CASSSGQGAADEQFF TRBJ2-1 TRBD1 TRBV5-6 -
TGCGCCAGCAGTTTGAGGAATGAGCAGTTCTTC CASSLRNEQFF TRBJ2-1 - TRBV4-1 -
TGTGCCAGCAGCCAAGAACCGACAGGGCTGCTTTTGAATGAGCAGTTCTTC CASSQEPTGLLLNEQFF TRBJ2-1 TRBD1 TRBV4-2 -
TGTGCCAGCAGTCCGGGACTAGCGGGAGGGGCGGATACGCAGTATTTT CASSPGLAGGADTQYF TRBJ2-3 TRBD2 TRBV27 -
TGTGCTAGTGGTTTGGTAACGGGGGCCGCCGGGGAGCTGTTTTTT CASGLVTGAAGELFF TRBJ2-2 - TRBV12-5 once
TGTGCCAGCAGCCCCACTAGCGGCCGCACAGATACGCAGTATTTT CASSPTSGRTDTQYF TRBJ2-3 TRBD2 TRBV7-7 -
TGTGCCAGCTCACCGAACAGGGATCAGCCCCAGCATTTT CASSPNRDQPQHF TRBJ1-5 - TRBV18 few
TGTGCCAGCAGCTTGGCCTGGGGGCAAGGCGGTGAGCAGTTCTTC CASSLAWGQGGEQFF TRBJ2-1 - TRBV5-4 -
TGTGCCAGTAGTATTGCCCCGGGACAGCACACTGAAGCTTTCTTT CASSIAPGQHTEAFF TRBJ1-1 TRBD1 TRBV19 few
TGTGCCAGCAGTCCAGGGGGCGCAAGCAATCAGCCCCAGCATTTT CASSPGGASNQPQHF TRBJ1-5 TRBD1 TRBV28 -
TGTGCCAGCAGCCTGACGGGGCAGCCCACGCAGTATTTT CASSLTGQPTQYF TRBJ2-3 - TRBV7-8 -
TGTGCCTCGGGGGACAGGCCCTACGAGCAGTACTTC CASGDRPYEQYF TRBJ2-7 TRBD1 TRBV30 -
TGTGCCAGCAGCCAAGATCGGCAGGGCCGAAACACCATATATTTT CASSQDRQGRNTIYF TRBJ1-3 - TRBV4-2 -
TGTGCCAGCAGCCCTGGGGAACTGCTTAACTATGGCTACACCTTC CASSPGELLNYGYTF TRBJ1-2 - TRBV7-2 -
TGTGCCAGCAGCTTAGTGGCGCGGGATAACAACGAGCAGTACTTC CASSLVARDNNEQYF TRBJ2-7 - TRBV7-6 -
TGCGCCAGCAGCTTGGGGCAGGCGGCCAGTTATGGCTACACCTTC CASSLGQAASYGYTF TRBJ1-2 - TRBV5-1 -
TGTGCCAGCAGCCACCACAGGGACCGATGGAATCAGCCCCAGCATTTT CASSHHRDRWNQPQHF TRBJ1-5 - TRBV11-3 -
TGTGCCAGCAGCGCCACCCAAGGGCCTGGAAACACCATATATTTT CASSATQGPGNTIYF TRBJ1-3 - TRBV9 once
TGTGCCATCAGTGAGTCGGGCGGGTCCTACAATGAGCAGTTCTTC CAISESGGSYNEQFF TRBJ2-1 - TRBV10-3 -
TGCGCCAGCAGCCCCTTTAGCCCGGGGAGCTCCTACAATGAGCAGTTCTTC CASSPFSPGSSYNEQFF TRBJ2-1 - TRBV4-1 -
TGTGCCTGGGATACGGGAGCTTTTCTTGGGAACACCATATATTTT CAWDTGAFLGNTIYF TRBJ1-3 - TRBV30 -
TGTGCCAGCAGCTTCCTTTGGGGCAGCGCAACCTACAATGAGCAGTTCTTC CASSFLWGSATYNEQFF TRBJ2-1 - TRBV7-9 -